The clone carrying this T cell receptor beta chain was seen once. As originally analysed: Amplification of reference gene primers was used by the study to estimate nucleated cell counts. Assay used: immunoSEQ multiplex PCR; TCRdb lists only in-frame clones, some missing. For V, J and clone size, that table is used; D and trimming come from the DNA. In the table there are a few hundred thousand clones, around four fifths of which are singletons. The sample comes from a study of blood T cell repertoires in COVID-19. The overall study: Collection of acute and convalescent COVID-19 samples took place in the United States, Italy and Spain. Nucleic acid was either cDNA or gDNA, and it came from T cells, B-cell-depleted T cells, or PBMCs.

V lost 1 base to trimming and J lost 0 bases; unmatched junction nucleotides: 2. Germline V gene data show CDR1 as GTSNPN and CDR2 as SVGIG (reference sequence). This CDR3 has 14 residues. The clonotype was recovered from a man aged 60-69 years who had recovered from COVID-19. The chain links TRBV30 to TRBJ1-1; 7 positions agree with TRBD1. The specimen sequenced was peripheral blood. The CDR3 protein is CAWSAGQMNTEAFF. CDR3 sequence (DNA): TGTGCCTGGAGTGCGGGACAGATGAACACTGAAGCTTTCTTT.